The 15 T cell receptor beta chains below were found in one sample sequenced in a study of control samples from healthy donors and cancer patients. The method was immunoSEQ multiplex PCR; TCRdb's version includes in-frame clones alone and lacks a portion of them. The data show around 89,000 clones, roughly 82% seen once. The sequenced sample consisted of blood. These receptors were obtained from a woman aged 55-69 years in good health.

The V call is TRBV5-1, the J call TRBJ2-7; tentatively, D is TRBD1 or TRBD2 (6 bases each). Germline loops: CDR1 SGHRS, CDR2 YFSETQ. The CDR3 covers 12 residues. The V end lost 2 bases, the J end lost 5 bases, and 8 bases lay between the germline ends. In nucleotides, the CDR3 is TGCGCCAGCAGCTTAGGGGGGCACGAGCAGTACTTC. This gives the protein CASSLGGHEQYF.

The CDR3 bases are TGCGTAGCTTCTTTAAACACTGAAGCTTTCTTT. Translation gives CVASLNTEAFF. This chain uses TRBV29-1 with TRBJ1-1, with D unclear. CDR1 and CDR2 from the germline V gene are SQVTM and ANQGSEA. The CDR3 runs 11 residues.

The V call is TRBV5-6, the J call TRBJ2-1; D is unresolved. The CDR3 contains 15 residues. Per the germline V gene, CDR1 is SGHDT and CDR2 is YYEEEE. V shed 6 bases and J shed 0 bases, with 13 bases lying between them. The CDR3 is CASTRGSSSYNEQFF. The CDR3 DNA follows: TGTGCCAGCACCAGAGGCTCGAGCTCCTACAATGAGCAGTTCTTC.

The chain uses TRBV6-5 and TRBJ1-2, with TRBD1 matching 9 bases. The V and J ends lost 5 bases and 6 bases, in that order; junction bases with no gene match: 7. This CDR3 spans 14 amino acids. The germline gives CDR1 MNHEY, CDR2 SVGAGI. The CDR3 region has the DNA TGTGCCAGCAGTCCACAACAGGGGGCGGATGGCTACACCTTC. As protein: CASSPQQGADGYTF.

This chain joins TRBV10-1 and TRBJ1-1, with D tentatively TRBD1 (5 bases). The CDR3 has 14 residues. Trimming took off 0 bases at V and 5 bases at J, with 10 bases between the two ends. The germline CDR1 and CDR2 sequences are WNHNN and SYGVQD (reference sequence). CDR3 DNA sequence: TGCGCCAGCAGTGAGTCGGGGAAGGGGACTGAAGCTTTCTTT. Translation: CASSESGKGTEAFF.

CDR3 loop: CASSEPTFARETQYF. DNA of the CDR3: TGTGCCAGCAGTGAACCAACATTCGCCCGGGAGACCCAGTACTTC. The chain combines TRBV2 with TRBJ2-5; D is unresolved. Germline V lookup: CDR1 SNHLY, CDR2 FYNNEI. Trimming cost V 2 bases and J 5 bases, with 15 bases left between them. The CDR3 has 15 residues.

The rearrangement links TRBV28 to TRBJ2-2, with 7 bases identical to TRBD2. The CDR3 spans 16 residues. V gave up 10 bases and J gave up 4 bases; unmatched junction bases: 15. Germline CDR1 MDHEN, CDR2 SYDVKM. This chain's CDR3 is CAITGRGVSGTGELFF. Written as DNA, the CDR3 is TGTGCCATCACGGGACGGGGGGTGTCTGGCACCGGGGAGCTGTTTTTT.

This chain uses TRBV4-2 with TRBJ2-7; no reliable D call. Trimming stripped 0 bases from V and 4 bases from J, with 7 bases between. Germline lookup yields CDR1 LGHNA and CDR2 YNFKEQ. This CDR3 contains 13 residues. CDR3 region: CASSQELEYEQYF. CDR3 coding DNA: TGTGCCAGCAGCCAAGAACTTGAGTACGAGCAGTACTTC.

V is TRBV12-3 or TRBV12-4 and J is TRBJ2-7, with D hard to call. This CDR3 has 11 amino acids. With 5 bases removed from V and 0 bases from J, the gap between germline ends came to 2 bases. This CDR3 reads CASSVSYEQYF. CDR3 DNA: TGTGCCAGCAGTGTCTCCTACGAGCAGTACTTC.

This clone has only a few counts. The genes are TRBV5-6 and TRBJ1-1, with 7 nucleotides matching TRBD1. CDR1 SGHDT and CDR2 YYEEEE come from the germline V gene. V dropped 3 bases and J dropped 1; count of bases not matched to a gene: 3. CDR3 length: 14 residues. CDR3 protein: CASSWAGGNTEAFF. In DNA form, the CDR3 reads TGTGCCAGCAGCTGGGCAGGGGGGAACACTGAAGCTTTCTTT.

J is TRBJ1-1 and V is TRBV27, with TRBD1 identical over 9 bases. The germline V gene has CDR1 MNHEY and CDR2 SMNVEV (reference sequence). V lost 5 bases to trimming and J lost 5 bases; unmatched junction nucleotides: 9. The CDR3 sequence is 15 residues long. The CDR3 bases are TGTGCCAGCAGTCGTTCCGGGACAGGGACAACTGAAGCTTTCTTT. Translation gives CASSRSGTGTTEAFF.

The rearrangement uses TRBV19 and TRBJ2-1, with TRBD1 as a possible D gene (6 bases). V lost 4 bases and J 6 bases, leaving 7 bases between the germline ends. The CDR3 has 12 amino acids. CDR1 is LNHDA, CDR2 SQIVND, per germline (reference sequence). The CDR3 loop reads CASSRTANEQFF. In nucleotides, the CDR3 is TGTGCCAGTAGTAGGACAGCCAATGAGCAGTTCTTC.

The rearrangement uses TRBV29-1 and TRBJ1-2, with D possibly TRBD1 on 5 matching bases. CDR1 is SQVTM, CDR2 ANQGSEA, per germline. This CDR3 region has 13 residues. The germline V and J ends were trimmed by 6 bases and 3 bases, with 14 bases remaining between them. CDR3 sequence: CSVLEGWDYGYTF. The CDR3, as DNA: TGCAGCGTCCTCGAGGGGTGGGACTATGGCTACACCTTC.

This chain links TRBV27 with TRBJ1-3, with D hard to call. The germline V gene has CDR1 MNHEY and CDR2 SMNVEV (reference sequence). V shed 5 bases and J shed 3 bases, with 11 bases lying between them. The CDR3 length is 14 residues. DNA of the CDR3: TGTGCCAGCAGTGTCTCCAGACATGGAAACACCATATATTTT. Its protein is CASSVSRHGNTIYF.

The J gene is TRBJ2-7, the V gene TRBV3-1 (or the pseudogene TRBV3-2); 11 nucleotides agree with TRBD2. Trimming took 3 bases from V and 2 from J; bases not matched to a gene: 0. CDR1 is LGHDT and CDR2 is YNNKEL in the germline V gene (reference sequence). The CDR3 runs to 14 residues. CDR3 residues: CASSQGLAAYEQYF. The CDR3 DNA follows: TGTGCCAGCAGCCAGGGACTAGCGGCCTACGAGCAGTACTTC.